The 17 T cell receptor beta chains listed next were all sequenced from one sample in a study of blood T cell repertoires in COVID-19. Sequenced by immunoSEQ multiplex PCR; TCRdb stores in-frame clones only, minus some. The table has some 200,000 clones, around 80% seen once; the top ten hold around 18%. The sequencing sample was made of peripheral blood. The receptor set was obtained from a woman aged 80 or older with active or convalescent COVID-19.

J is TRBJ1-5 and V is TRBV12-3 or TRBV12-4; a weak D match, TRBD1 (6 bases). This CDR3 region has 13 residues. Trimming shortened V by 4 bases and J by 9 bases, and 13 bases separated the two germline ends. The CDR3 loop reads CASSSGQLRPQHF. CDR3 nucleotide sequence: TGTGCCAGCAGTTCCGGACAGTTGAGGCCCCAGCATTTT.

The chain is built from TRBV7-6 and TRBJ2-3; D might be TRBD2 (6 bases). Germline V gives CDR1 SGHVS, CDR2 FNYEAQ. This CDR3 has 15 amino acids. Trimming shortened V by 5 bases and J by 2 bases, and 14 bases separated the two germline ends. The CDR3 coding sequence is TGTGCCAGCAGCATCGAGGGCGGGAACACAGATACGCAGTATTTT. It is translated as CASSIEGGNTDTQYF.

The V and J genes are TRBV10-2 and TRBJ1-1, with TRBD1 as a possible D gene (6 bases). The germline V gene has CDR1 WSHSY and CDR2 SAAADI. This CDR3 region has 13 residues. The germline V and J ends were trimmed by 4 bases and 4 bases, with 10 bases remaining between them. The CDR3 here is CASSAQGSTEAFF. The CDR3 coding sequence is TGCGCCAGCAGTGCGCAGGGGAGCACTGAAGCTTTCTTT.

The chain uses TRBV6-5 and TRBJ2-3; D is unclear. V dropped 6 bases and J dropped 6 bases, with 10 bases sitting between them. Germline CDR1 reads MNHEY; CDR2 reads SVGAGI. This CDR3 has 12 amino acids. For the CDR3, the DNA is TGTGCCAGCAGGAGTAGTGTGGATACGCAGTATTTT. Protein product: CASRSSVDTQYF.

The V call is TRBV5-4, the J call TRBJ2-1; 9 positions match TRBD1. Germline lookup yields CDR1 SGHNT and CDR2 YYREEE (reference sequence). The junction had 7 bases not matched to a gene; V was cut back by 3 bases and J by 6 bases. The CDR3 runs 15 residues. CDR3 sequence reads: CASSSKDRGGNEQFF. The CDR3 bases are TGTGCCAGCAGCTCTAAGGACAGGGGCGGCAATGAGCAGTTCTTC.

This clone is a singleton in its sample. The rearrangement uses TRBV7-2 and TRBJ2-3; TRBD2 matches at 8 bases. CDR1 is SGHTA and CDR2 is FQGNSA in the germline V gene. V lost 2 bases, J lost 1 base, and 5 bases stayed unmatched. This CDR3 is 16 amino acids long. For the CDR3, the DNA is TGTGCCAGCAGCTTACGCCCGACTAGCGGCACAGATACGCAGTATTTT. This sequence encodes CASSLRPTSGTDTQYF.

The table lists this clone with a count of one. A read error may produce the germline difference seen at one junction end. The V call is TRBV6-2 or TRBV6-3, the J call TRBJ2-7; 9 nucleotides line up with TRBD2. This CDR3 spans 12 amino acids. Germline loops: CDR1 MNHEY, CDR2 SVGEGT. CDR3 sequence (DNA): TGTGCCAGCAGTTACGGCGGACTAGCGCCTAAGTTC. Translated: CASSYGGLAPKF.

The chain joins TRBV6-2 or TRBV6-3 to TRBJ1-6; a possible D gene is TRBD1 (5 bases). Trimming left V 2 bases short and J 7 bases short, with 9 bases between. The CDR3 is 14 residues long. Germline CDR1 and CDR2: MNHEY and SVGEGT. CDR3 sequence: CASSYQGRNSPLHF. CDR3 in DNA: TGTGCCAGCAGTTACCAGGGTCGGAATTCACCCCTCCACTTT.

This clone was observed a single time. The chain has TRBV15 and TRBJ1-4, with D unresolved. V lost 0 bases and J 5 bases, leaving 7 bases between the germline ends. CDR3 size: 14 residues. CDR1 and CDR2 (germline): LNHNV, YYDKDF (reference sequence). Written as DNA, the CDR3 is TGTGCCACCAGCAGAGACAGGTGGAATGAAAAACTGTTTTTT. Translating gives CATSRDRWNEKLFF. The whole variable domain, filled in from reference TRBV15 and TRBJ1-4, reads DAMVIQNPRYQVTQFGKPVTLSCSQTLNHNVMYWYQQKSSQAPKLLFHYYDKDFNNEADTPDNFQSRRPNTSFCFLDIRSPGLGDTAMYLCATSRDRWNEKLFFGSGTQLSVL.

This clone has only a few counts. The J gene is TRBJ2-2, the V gene TRBV7-3; 8 nucleotides line up with TRBD2. CDR3 length: 18 amino acids. The ends lost 0 bases at V and 0 bases at J; junction bases unmatched: 6. Germline V lookup: CDR1 SGHTA, CDR2 FQGTGA. For the CDR3, the DNA is TGTGCCAGCAGCTTAACCCCGGCTAGCGGGCCGAACACCGGGGAGCTGTTTTTT. Translated, it gives CASSLTPASGPNTGELFF.

The CDR3 sequence is CASSAGPTNPLHF. In nucleotides, the CDR3 is TGCGCCAGCAGCGCGGGACCGACGAACCCCCTCCACTTT. The chain couples TRBV5-1 to TRBJ1-6; a possible D gene is TRBD1 (5 bases). CDR1 and CDR2 (germline): SGHRS, YFSETQ. The CDR3 runs to 13 residues. The ends were cut back, 4 bases at V and 13 bases at J, with 15 bases in the middle.

This sequence joins TRBV6-5 and TRBJ1-6, with 8 bases fitting TRBD1. Germline V CDR1 and CDR2: MNHEY, SVGAGI. Trimming took 6 bases from V and 8 from J; bases not matched to a gene: 6. This CDR3 spans 14 amino acids. CDR3: CASRSGQGDSPLHF. DNA of the CDR3: TGTGCCAGCAGATCCGGACAGGGAGATTCACCCCTCCACTTT.

J is TRBJ2-5 and V is TRBV11-1; TRBD2 aligns across 9 bases. V gave up 5 bases and J gave up 4 bases; unmatched junction bases: 5. The germline V gene has CDR1 SGHAT and CDR2 FQDESV (reference sequence). This CDR3 has 14 residues. Here the CDR3 DNA reads TGTGCCAGCAGCATCGGGACTAGCTTAGAGACCCAGTACTTC. It translates to CASSIGTSLETQYF.

The sample holds a few counts of this clone. The V call is TRBV7-2, the J call TRBJ2-7; 11 nucleotides line up with TRBD1. Germline lookup yields CDR1 SGHTA and CDR2 FQGNSA. V lost 2 bases and J lost 3; bases outside the gene matches: 15. CDR3 length: 19 residues. For the CDR3, the DNA is TGTGCCAGCAGCTTATACGAAGGACAGGGGGCGCTAGCGGTCTACGAGCAGTACTTC. This translates into CASSLYEGQGALAVYEQYF.

The chain has TRBV7-2 and TRBJ2-3; 8 bases match TRBD1. Per the germline V gene, CDR1 is SGHTA and CDR2 is FQGNSA. The CDR3 is made up of 12 amino acids. The V gene end was trimmed by 6 bases and the J gene end by 6 bases; junction bases not matched to a gene: 2. CDR3 residues: CASRRQGDTQYF. For the CDR3, the DNA is TGTGCCAGCAGACGACAGGGGGATACGCAGTATTTT.

This chain joins TRBV5-4 and TRBJ2-5; TRBD1 matches at 9 bases. There are 15 residues in the CDR3. The germline CDR1 and CDR2 sequences are SGHNT and YYREEE (reference sequence). Trimming at V came to 4 bases and at J to 8 bases, leaving 12 bases not matched to a gene. CDR3 nucleotide sequence: TGTGCCAGCAGCGACCCCCGGGACAGGGTCGGCACCCAGTACTTC. It specifies CASSDPRDRVGTQYF.

The genes are TRBV28 and TRBJ1-2; D not certain. The CDR3 loop spans 16 amino acids. Germline-derived CDR1 and CDR2 are MDHEN and SYDVKM. The V and J ends lost 2 bases and 0 bases respectively, with 13 bases between them. Here the CDR3 reads CASSLGGGMANYGYTF. For the CDR3, the DNA is TGTGCCAGCAGTTTAGGAGGTGGGATGGCTAACTATGGCTACACCTTC.